This TCR beta chain originates from a study of cytotoxic CD8 clonotypes in ibrutinib-treated CLL (TCRdb year 2021). General notes on the study: The cohort included about 15 treatment-naive and roughly ten relapsed/refractory patients; 17 were IGHV unmutated. Partial responses were observed in about 25 patients and complete responses in 2; after a median follow-up of around 68 months, remission was maintained in some 14 patients and progression was observed in roughly 12. Response samples were obtained after a median of 12 months of treatment, with a range of about 6 to 36 months. An average of around 250,000 productive templates and roughly 94,000 productive rearrangements was obtained per sample. Longitudinal samples were obtainable from about 30% of the 86 participants in the trial. Cryopreserved peripheral blood mononuclear cells were obtained before treatment, at response, and at either sustained remission or disease progression. Every remission and progressive disease sample was obtained while ibrutinib was still being received by the patients.

As concerns this clone: This receptor's antigen is unknown. Base qualities are not at hand, and no much larger clone is one base apart.

What the work shows at the level of the full study, not this receptor alone: At ibrutinib response clonality went up, during sustained remission it held steady, and at progression it dropped back toward baseline. Public clonotypes were rare and either contracted or stayed stable during treatment, and the rise in clonality at ibrutinib response reflected the expansion of private clonotypes. Sampling times were not matched between sustained-remission and progressing patients, and lymph node repertoires were not studied. At baseline, clonality was higher than in age-matched healthy donors and showed a strong correlation with circulating CD8+ T-cell counts.

In the paper's terms, the time point label means: approximately twelve months on ibrutinib. For TCR beta library preparation, 1.5 to 2 micrograms of genomic DNA were extracted from the cryopreserved PBMCs. Longitudinal blood samples from CLL patients on ibrutinib monotherapy were analyzed using high-throughput TCR beta sequencing. The patients were enrolled in a single-center, open-label phase 2 trial of ibrutinib monotherapy. From its cysteine to its phenylalanine, the CDR3 spans 18 amino acids. Of all the DNA, just the CDR3 is kept, 54 bases in frame from base 1. Germline trimming: 4 bases from V, 5 bases from J; junction bases outside gene matches: 16. The germline V gene specifies SGHDT as CDR1 and YYEEEE as CDR2. The goal of deep resolution MiSeq sequencing was a depth between 1 in 1 million and 1 in 200,000 T cells, and coverage averaged 10x per clonotype. The immunoSEQ hsTCRB Kit was used to generate TCR beta libraries. The original methods were these. The data were analyzed with ImmunoSEQ Analyzer and ImmunoSEQ Data Assistant, and V, D and J gene assignments followed IMGT definitions. Clonality, which ranges from 0 to 1, was calculated by subtracting the normalized Shannon entropy of productive rearrangement frequencies from one. Only overrepresented clonotypes making up at least 0.05% of each patient's repertoire were included in the public clonotype analysis. Fewer than 15 repertoires from age-matched healthy donors, obtained from immuneACCESS, served as clonality controls. This immuneACCESS table, as held by TCRdb, lists in-frame sequences with V and J called but not all clones. Of the missing ones, under half trace to an unresolved V gene in checked studies; the others have no known cause. V and J calls and clone size are given by that table; D and trimming were obtained from the DNA. Counted in this sample were 200,000 or so clones; 70% of them appeared once. The ten biggest clones cover 5.9% of the sample.

Source: PBMCs, taken after 12 months of ibrutinib treatment. The rearranged chain carries TRBV5-6 and TRBJ2-5; 11 bases in between match TRBD2. This clonotype was sampled from a human donor with chronic lymphocytic leukemia. The CDR3 is CASSRERTSGGEGETQYF. DNA sequence: TGTGCCAGCAGCAGGGAAAGAACTAGCGGGGGAGAAGGGGAGACCCAGTACTTC.